The T cell receptor (beta chain) under discussion was sequenced for a study of OX40 agonist ivuxolimab in advanced cancers. General observations from the study: At doses 0.1 to 3.0 mg/kg, CD4+ and CD8+ clones expanded.

As concerns this clone: Its cognate antigen is unknown.

Produced via immunoSEQ multiplex PCR; TCRdb's table is partial and in-frame only. The sample lists around 70,000 clones, 86% occurring once. The source is an adult with an advanced solid tumor such as melanoma, head and neck, liver or kidney cancer. The sample in question was CD4+ or CD8+ T cells sorted from blood, obtained in a trial of the OX40 agonist ivuxolimab.

The CDR3 bases are TGTGCCAGCAGCACAGGGGGGTTCACAGATACGCAGTATTTT. It encodes CASSTGGFTDTQYF. The rearrangement links TRBV11-3 to TRBJ2-3; TRBD1 matches at 8 bases. Germline trimming cut 5 bases from V and 2 bases from J; bases unmatched to any gene: 3. Germline V gives CDR1 SGHNT, CDR2 YENEEA. There are 14 residues in the CDR3.